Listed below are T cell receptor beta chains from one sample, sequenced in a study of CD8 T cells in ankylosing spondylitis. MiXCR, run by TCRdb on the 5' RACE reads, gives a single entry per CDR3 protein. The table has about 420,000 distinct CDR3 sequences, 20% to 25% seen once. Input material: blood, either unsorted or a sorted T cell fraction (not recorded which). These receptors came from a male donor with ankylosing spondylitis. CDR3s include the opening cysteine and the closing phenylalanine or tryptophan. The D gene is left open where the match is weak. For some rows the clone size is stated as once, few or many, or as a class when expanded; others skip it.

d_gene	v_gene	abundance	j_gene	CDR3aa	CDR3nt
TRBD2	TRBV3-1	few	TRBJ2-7	CASSSAIAGSEEQYF	TGTGCCAGCAGCTCGGCGATAGCGGGGTCCGAGGAGCAGTACTTC
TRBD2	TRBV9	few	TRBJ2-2	CASSKLAGAQGGELFF	TGTGCCAGCAGCAAGCTAGCGGGAGCTCAAGGCGGGGAGCTGTTTTTT
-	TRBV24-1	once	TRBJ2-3	CATSHSGDSTDTQYF	TGTGCCACCAGTCATTCAGGGGATAGCACAGATACGCAGTATTTT
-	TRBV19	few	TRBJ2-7	CASSRAGLSNYEQYF	TGTGCCAGTAGTCGAGCGGGCTTATCTAACTACGAGCAGTACTTC
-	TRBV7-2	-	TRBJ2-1	CATGRGTHNEQFF	TGTGCCACCGGTCGGGGTACCCACAATGAGCAGTTCTTC
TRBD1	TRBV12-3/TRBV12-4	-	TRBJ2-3	CASSRDRGLRDTQYF	TGTGCCAGCAGTAGGGACAGGGGCCTTCGGGATACGCAGTATTTT
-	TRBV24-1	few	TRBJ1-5	CATSALTGFGNQPQHF	TGTGCCACCAGTGCACTGACAGGTTTCGGCAATCAGCCCCAGCATTTT
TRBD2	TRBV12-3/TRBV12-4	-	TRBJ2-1	CASSFGLAAYNEQFF	TGTGCCAGCAGTTTTGGACTAGCGGCTTACAATGAGCAGTTCTTC
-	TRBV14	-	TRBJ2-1	CASSHKVVGYNEQFF	TGTGCCAGCAGCCATAAAGTGGTGGGGTACAATGAGCAGTTCTTC
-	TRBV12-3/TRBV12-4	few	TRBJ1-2	CASSLLRNTNYGYTF	TGTGCCAGCAGTTTGCTAAGGAACACTAACTATGGCTACACCTTC
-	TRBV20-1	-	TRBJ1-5	CSARENQPQHF	TGCAGTGCTAGAGAGAATCAGCCCCAGCATTTT
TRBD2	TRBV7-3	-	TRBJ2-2	CASTGLAEVGELFF	TGTGCCAGCACGGGACTAGCTGAGGTCGGGGAGCTGTTTTTT
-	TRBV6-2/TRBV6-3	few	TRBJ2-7	CASSYSGVLYEQYF	TGTGCCAGCAGTTACTCCGGGGTTCTCTACGAGCAGTACTTC
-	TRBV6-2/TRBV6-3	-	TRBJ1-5	CASSPFRGDQPQHF	TGTGCCAGCAGCCCCTTTCGAGGGGATCAGCCCCAGCATTTT
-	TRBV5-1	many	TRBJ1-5	CASSLDSLDQPQHF	TGCGCCAGCAGCCTGGATAGTTTGGATCAGCCCCAGCATTTT
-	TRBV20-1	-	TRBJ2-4	CSAVAGWAKNIQYF	TGCAGTGCCGTAGCCGGGTGGGCCAAAAACATTCAGTACTTC
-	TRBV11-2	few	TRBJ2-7	CASTFGSSVPGEQYF	TGTGCCAGCACCTTCGGATCCAGCGTCCCCGGCGAGCAGTACTTC
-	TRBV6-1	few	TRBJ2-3	CASRNGPQDFTDTQYF	TGTGCCAGCAGAAACGGACCTCAAGACTTCACAGATACGCAGTATTTT
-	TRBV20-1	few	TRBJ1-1	CSAYAGNTEAFF	TGCAGTGCTTATGCGGGAAACACTGAAGCTTTCTTT
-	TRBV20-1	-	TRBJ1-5	CSAGETLSPQHF	TGCAGTGCGGGGGAGACCTTAAGCCCCCAGCATTTT
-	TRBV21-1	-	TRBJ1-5	CASSKVGSQHF	TGTGCCAGCAGCAAAGTGGGCTCCCAGCATTTT
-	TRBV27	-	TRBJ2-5	CASSWSIQETQYF	TGTGCCAGCAGTTGGAGTATTCAAGAGACCCAGTACTTC
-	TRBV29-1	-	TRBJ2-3	CSVETGSGTDTQYF	TGCAGCGTTGAGACCGGGTCTGGGACAGATACGCAGTATTTT
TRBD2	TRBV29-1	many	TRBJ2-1	CSVALMQGTRDEQFF	TGCAGCGTTGCGCTTATGCAGGGGACTAGGGATGAGCAGTTCTTC
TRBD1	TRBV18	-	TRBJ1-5	CASSLENGQGHF	TGTGCCAGCTCGCTCGAAAACGGACAGGGGCATTTT
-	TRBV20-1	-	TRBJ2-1	CSAAPPGLDEQFF	TGCAGTGCTGCACCACCAGGTCTGGATGAGCAGTTCTTC
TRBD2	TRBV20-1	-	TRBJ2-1	CNAIGLAGNNEQFF	TGCAATGCCATCGGACTAGCGGGGAACAATGAGCAGTTCTTC
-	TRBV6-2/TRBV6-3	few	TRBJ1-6	CASSYEGFRPNSPLHF	TGTGCCAGCAGTTACGAGGGATTTCGTCCAAATTCACCCCTCCACTTT
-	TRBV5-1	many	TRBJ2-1	CASKNRDATYNEQFF	TGCGCCAGCAAGAACCGGGACGCCACCTACAATGAGCAGTTCTTC
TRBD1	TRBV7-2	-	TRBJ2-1	CASSFKTGTANEQFF	TGTGCCAGCAGCTTCAAAACCGGGACAGCCAATGAGCAGTTCTTC
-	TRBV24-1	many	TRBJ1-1	CATSVLNTEAFF	TGTGCCACCAGTGTCTTGAACACTGAAGCTTTCTTT
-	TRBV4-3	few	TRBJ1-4	CASSQGTGTLNEKLFF	TGCGCCAGCAGCCAAGGCACAGGGACATTAAATGAAAAACTGTTTTTT
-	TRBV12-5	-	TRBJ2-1	CASGLGGTGIPISSYNEQFF	TGTGCTAGTGGCCTAGGGGGTACCGGGATTCCAATCAGCTCCTACAATGAGCAGTTCTTC
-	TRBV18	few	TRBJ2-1	CASSPRPIDSNEQFF	TGTGCCAGCTCACCACGTCCAATAGACAGCAATGAGCAGTTCTTC
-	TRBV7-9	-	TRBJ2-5	CASRRGTFQETQYF	TGTGCCAGCAGACGTGGGACTTTCCAAGAGACCCAGTACTTC
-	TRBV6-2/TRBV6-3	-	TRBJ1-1	CASNQGSIAFF	TGTGCCAGCAACCAGGGATCTATTGCTTTCTTT
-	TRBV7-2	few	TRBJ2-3	CASSLGTGMHTDTQYF	TGTGCCAGCAGCTTAGGTACTGGCATGCACACAGATACGCAGTATTTT